This T cell receptor (beta chain) was captured by sequencing in a study of identical twins. Between the trimmed V and J ends, which lost 2 bases and 1 base, there was a span of 9 bases. The V gene's germline CDR1 is MNHNS and CDR2 SASEGT. The CDR3 runs to 14 residues. TCRdb used MiXCR to reprocess the 5' RACE reads, holding one entry per CDR3 protein. Among about 1.7 million distinct CDR3 sequences listed, under 35% were seen once. The receptor comes from a newborn girl in good health. Sequences were obtained from cord blood. The gene calls are TRBV6-1 and TRBJ2-7, with D unclear. In DNA form, the CDR3 reads TGTGCCAGCAGTGAAAGCCCACCTTCCTACGAGCAGTACTTC. Amino acid sequence: CASSESPPSYEQYF.